The clone carrying this T cell receptor beta chain was seen only a few times. The sample originates from a study of blood T cells in healthy people across ages. A sample-barcoded 5' primer and a J-beta primer mix were used in a second PCR of about 6 to 12 cycles. MiXCR, applied by TCRdb to the 5' RACE reads, yields one record per CDR3 protein. The table lists 800,000 to 950,000 distinct CDR3 sequences, under 40% of them singletons, with about an eighth in the top ten. RNA extraction gave at least 5.5 micrograms of total RNA per sample. The CDR3 spans 16 residues. Germline assignment: CDR1 GTSNPN and CDR2 SVGIG (reference sequence). The V end was cut by 2 bases, the J end by 1 base, with 18 bases between.

The sequenced sample consisted of blood. The chain combines TRBV30 with TRBJ2-7; D call uncertain. The sequence derives from a young man in good health. The CDR3 DNA sequence: TGTGCCTGGAGTCCCCGGAGCAGGATGGTATCCTACGAGCAGTACTTC. This codes for CAWSPRSRMVSYEQYF.